The 27 T cell receptor beta chains reported below all come from one sample, sequenced in a study of cytomegalovirus exposure and HLA in healthy donors. A multiplex PCR was run with 60 Vbeta primers and 13 Jbeta primers. Some clones are missing from TCRdb's copy, which holds only in-frame ones; the method was immunoSEQ multiplex PCR. The sample lists approximately 100,000 clones, about 75% occurring once. The sequenced material came from PBMCs. The receptors shown here come from a male donor in good health and CMV-seropositive.

The chain links TRBV15 to TRBJ2-3, with D uncertain. This CDR3 has 14 residues. Germline-derived CDR1 and CDR2 are LNHNV and YYDKDF (reference sequence). V shed 1 base and J shed 0 bases, with 5 bases lying between them. The CDR3 sequence: CATSRVTSTDTQYF. The CDR3 DNA sequence: TGTGCCACCAGCAGAGTTACAAGCACAGATACGCAGTATTTT.

The genes are TRBV2 and TRBJ2-4; tentative D call: TRBD1 (5 bases). Trimming pared 8 bases from V and 5 bases from J, leaving 10 bases between. The germline V gene encodes CDR1 SNHLY and CDR2 FYNNEI. The CDR3 is made up of 12 amino acids. This CDR3 reads CASRLTENIQYF. The CDR3 region has the DNA TGTGCCAGCCGACTGACAGAAAACATTCAGTACTTC.

The chain couples TRBV11-3 to TRBJ1-1, with D unclear. The CDR3 runs to 16 residues. Trimming took 6 bases from V and 0 from J, leaving 17 bases between them. CDR1 and CDR2 from the germline V gene are SGHNT and YENEEA. CDR3: CASRTLGGQVNTEAFF. DNA of the CDR3: TGTGCCAGCAGGACCCTGGGTGGGCAAGTGAACACTGAAGCTTTCTTT.

V gene TRBV5-1 combines with J gene TRBJ2-5, with TRBD1 matching 8 bases. Trimming cost V 3 bases and J 2 bases; bases outside gene matches: 3. CDR3 size: 14 residues. The germline gives CDR1 SGHRS, CDR2 YFSETQ. CDR3 sequence: CASSYGQGQETQYF. DNA for the CDR3: TGCGCCAGCAGCTACGGACAGGGTCAAGAGACCCAGTACTTC.

As regards this clone: At one end the junction does not follow the germline gene, possibly because of a read error. The V call is TRBV6-6, the J call TRBJ2-7; D not certain. Germline CDR1 and CDR2: MNHNY and SVGAGI (reference sequence). This CDR3 comprises 14 residues. In DNA, the CDR3 is TGTGCCAGCAGACCAGGATTAAGCTCCTACGAGCAGTACTTT. The encoded protein is CASRPGLSSYEQYF.

The table lists this clone with a count of one. The chain joins TRBV7-9 to TRBJ1-4; D not certain. The germline V gene has CDR1 SEHNR and CDR2 FQNEAQ (reference sequence). The V and J ends lost 1 base and 6 bases respectively, with 15 bases between them. There are 16 residues in the CDR3. The chain's CDR3 is CASSLGSGNTYEKLFF. In DNA form, the CDR3 reads TGTGCCAGCAGCTTAGGTTCGGGGAACACGTATGAAAAACTGTTTTTT. Full variable domain (outside the CDR3, taken from reference TRBV7-9 and TRBJ1-4): DTGVSQNPRHKITKRGQNVTFRCDPISEHNRLYWYRQTLGQGPEFLTYFQNEAQLEKSRLLSDRFSAERPKGSFSTLEIQRTEQGDSAMYLCASSLGSGNTYEKLFFGSGTQLSVL.

Note on this clone: Distinct nucleotide sequences in the sample also encode this CDR3. This rearrangement joins TRBV5-1 to TRBJ1-1, with D possibly TRBD1 on 6 matching bases. This CDR3 spans 15 amino acids. V shed 0 bases and J shed 8 bases, with 17 bases lying between them. From germline, CDR1 is SGHRS and CDR2 YFSETQ. The CDR3 is CASSLGQGKGTEAFF. The CDR3 nucleotides read TGCGCCAGCAGCTTGGGGCAGGGGAAGGGTACCGAAGCTTTCTTT.

The chain combines TRBV29-1 with TRBJ2-1; the match to TRBD2 covers 13 bases. Germline CDR1 SQVTM, CDR2 ANQGSEA. The V gene end was trimmed by 7 bases and the J gene end by 0 bases; junction bases not matched to a gene: 9. This CDR3 comprises 17 residues. CDR3 nucleotide sequence: TGCAGCGCCCCGGGACTAGCGGGGCGGAGCTCCTACAATGAGCAGTTCTTC. Translation gives CSAPGLAGRSSYNEQFF.

V usage is TRBV5-6 and J usage is TRBJ2-3, with 7 bases lining up with TRBD1. The V gene's germline CDR1 is SGHDT and CDR2 YYEEEE. Trimming at V came to 0 bases and at J to 1 base, leaving 8 bases not matched to a gene. This CDR3 is 17 amino acids long. CDR3 bases: TGTGCCAGCAGCTTGGGATTCGGACAGGTACGCACAGATACGCAGTATTTT. Amino acids: CASSLGFGQVRTDTQYF.

J is TRBJ1-1 and V is TRBV7-6; D perhaps matches TRBD1 (5 bases). The length of the CDR3 is 14 residues. The germline gives CDR1 SGHVS, CDR2 FNYEAQ. V lost 1 base to trimming and J lost 1 base, with 7 bases between them. CDR3 region: CASSLDQGNTEAFF. CDR3 nucleotide sequence: TGTGCCAGCAGCTTAGATCAGGGGAACACTGAAGCTTTCTTT.

About this clone itself: The junction departs from germline at one end; a sequencing error may be responsible. The chain joins TRBV7-7 to TRBJ2-5; a possible D gene is TRBD2 (5 bases). Germline CDR1 SSHAT, CDR2 FNYEAQ (reference sequence). The CDR3 has 14 residues. The CDR3 bases are TGTGCTAGCAGCTTAGCGTTCCCCCCAGGGACCCAGTACTTC. It yields the protein CASSLAFPPGTQYF.

This clone has only a few counts. J is TRBJ2-7 and V is TRBV19; D not resolved. Between the trimmed V and J ends, which lost 6 bases and 0 bases, there was a span of 18 bases. This CDR3 is built from 16 residues. Germline V gene lookup returns CDR1 LNHDA and CDR2 SQIVND (reference sequence). DNA for the CDR3: TGTGCCAGTAGCCTAGACTCTCGAACCCGCTCCTACGAGCAGTACTTC. The encoded protein is CASSLDSRTRSYEQYF.

The chain has TRBV6-5 and TRBJ2-7, with D possibly being TRBD1 (6 bases). Germline V lookup: CDR1 MNHEY, CDR2 SVGAGI. The CDR3 has 13 amino acids. Trimming shortened V by 8 bases and J by 2 bases, and 13 bases separated the two germline ends. DNA of the CDR3: TGTGCCAGCGACCGGGACACCACCTACGAGCAGTACTTC. It is translated as CASDRDTTYEQYF.

The V and J genes are TRBV4-1 and TRBJ1-5, with TRBD1 matching 7 bases. Germline V lookup: CDR1 MGHRA, CDR2 YSYEKL. This CDR3 has 15 residues. V lost 6 bases to trimming and J lost 4 bases; unmatched junction nucleotides: 9. The CDR3, as DNA: TGCGCCAGCAGGTTATCGGGACAGCAAAATCAGCCCCAGCATTTT. Translated, it gives CASRLSGQQNQPQHF.

This chain joins TRBV5-4 and TRBJ2-1, with a weak D call TRBD2 (6 bases). CDR3 length equals 17 residues. Germline assignment: CDR1 SGHNT and CDR2 YYREEE (reference sequence). Trimming took 4 bases from V and 0 from J, leaving 17 bases between them. The CDR3 region has the DNA TGTGCCAGCAGCGCGGGACGGTTGACGAGCTCCTACAATGAGCAGTTCTTC. Protein: CASSAGRLTSSYNEQFF.

The chain links TRBV15 to TRBJ2-7; D may be TRBD1 (6 bases). The CDR3 runs to 16 residues. The germline CDR1 and CDR2 sequences are LNHNV and YYDKDF (reference sequence). Trimming took 0 bases from V and 0 from J, leaving 12 bases between them. CDR3 sequence (DNA): TGTGCCACCAGCAGAGATCTAGACAGGAGCTCCTACGAGCAGTACTTC. It specifies CATSRDLDRSSYEQYF.

Here the CDR3 reads CASSLARRGYPEQYF. The CDR3 DNA follows: TGTGCCAGCAGCTTAGCGCGGCGCGGGTACCCTGAGCAGTACTTC. The chain joins TRBV7-6 to TRBJ2-7; tentative D call: TRBD2 (5 bases). V dropped 0 bases and J dropped 7 bases, with 16 bases sitting between them. Germline V lookup: CDR1 SGHVS, CDR2 FNYEAQ. The CDR3 totals 15 residues.

The chain uses TRBV4-1 and TRBJ1-2; weak D call: TRBD1 (5 bases). The CDR3 length is 15 residues. Germline CDR1 and CDR2: MGHRA and YSYEKL. The V end lost 0 bases, the J end lost 4 bases, and 12 bases lay between the germline ends. DNA for the CDR3: TGCGCCAGCAGCCAAGATTCGGGGGTGCGCTATGGCTACACCTTC. This codes for CASSQDSGVRYGYTF.

J is TRBJ2-1 and V is TRBV5-1; 12 nucleotides match TRBD2. The CDR3 covers 15 residues. Germline lookup yields CDR1 SGHRS and CDR2 YFSETQ. V lost 3 bases to trimming and J lost 3 bases; unmatched junction nucleotides: 1. The CDR3 sequence is CASSSTSGGYNEQFF. As DNA, the CDR3 is TGCGCCAGCAGCTCGACTAGCGGGGGCTACAATGAGCAGTTCTTC.

This clone was picked up a small number of times. The chain combines TRBV7-9 with TRBJ2-5; a weak D match, TRBD1 (5 bases). With 5 bases removed from V and 0 bases from J, the gap between germline ends came to 7 bases. The germline V gene has CDR1 SEHNR and CDR2 FQNEAQ (reference sequence). This CDR3 region has 13 residues. CDR3 protein: CASSTRDQETQYF. CDR3 nucleotides: TGTGCCAGCAGCACCAGGGACCAAGAGACCCAGTACTTC.

The chain couples TRBV15 to TRBJ2-7; 7 bases are a match to TRBD2. CDR3 length: 15 amino acids. The germline V gene has CDR1 LNHNV and CDR2 YYDKDF (reference sequence). V dropped 0 bases and J dropped 5; count of bases not matched to a gene: 7. In DNA form, the CDR3 reads TGTGCCACCAGCAGAGAAGTCGGGGGGTTCCACGAGCAGTACTTC. Protein: CATSREVGGFHEQYF.

V usage is TRBV7-9 and J usage is TRBJ1-6; 7 positions match TRBD1. Per the germline V gene, CDR1 is SEHNR and CDR2 is FQNEAQ (reference sequence). V gave up 5 bases and J gave up 8 bases; unmatched junction bases: 6. CDR3 length: 14 amino acids. The CDR3 here is CASSHDRVDSPLHF. CDR3 DNA sequence: TGTGCCAGCAGCCACGACAGGGTCGATTCACCCCTCCACTTT. Filled out from reference TRBV7-9 and TRBJ1-6, the complete variable domain reads DTGVSQNPRHKITKRGQNVTFRCDPISEHNRLYWYRQTLGQGPEFLTYFQNEAQLEKSRLLSDRFSAERPKGSFSTLEIQRTEQGDSAMYLCASSHDRVDSPLHFGNGTRLTVT.

The V gene is TRBV2, the J gene TRBJ1-4; 7 bases match TRBD1. V shed 6 bases and J 0 bases; nucleotides not matched to a gene: 4. The V gene's germline CDR1 is SNHLY and CDR2 FYNNEI. The CDR3 totals 15 residues. DNA of the CDR3: TGTGCCAGCAGGGACAGGATTGCAACTAATGAAAAACTGTTTTTT. This encodes CASRDRIATNEKLFF.

The chain joins TRBV5-1 to TRBJ2-5, with TRBD2 matching 13 bases. V shed 4 bases and J 6 bases; nucleotides not matched to a gene: 6. This CDR3 has 15 residues. CDR1 is SGHRS, CDR2 YFSETQ, per germline. Here the CDR3 DNA reads TGCGCCAGCAGCGATACTAGCGGGGGGGCCCAGACCCAGTACTTC. The encoded protein is CASSDTSGGAQTQYF. The complete variable domain, with remaining parts taken from reference TRBV5-1 and TRBJ2-5, reads KAGVTQTPRYLIKTRGQQVTLSCSPISGHRSVSWYQQTPGQGLQFLFEYFSETQRNKGNFPGRFSGRQFSNSRSEMNVSTLELGDSALYLCASSDTSGGAQTQYFGPGTRLLVL.

The V gene is TRBV5-4, the J gene TRBJ2-5; TRBD2 aligns across 13 bases. The CDR3 is 15 amino acids. Germline V gene lookup returns CDR1 SGHNT and CDR2 YYREEE (reference sequence). Trimming took 1 base from V and 4 from J; bases not matched to a gene: 1. CDR3 amino acids: CASSLTSGGAETQYF. The CDR3 coding sequence is TGTGCCAGCAGCTTGACTAGCGGGGGGGCAGAGACCCAGTACTTC.

The chain uses TRBV6-4 and TRBJ2-1, with TRBD2 as a possible D gene (6 bases). Germline V CDR1 and CDR2: MRHNA, SNTAGT. This CDR3 contains 12 residues. Trimming shortened V by 5 bases and J by 7 bases, and 9 bases separated the two germline ends. The CDR3 nucleotides read TGTGCCAGCAGTTATGGGGGGAATGAGCAGTTCTTC. It is translated as CASSYGGNEQFF.

Only one count was recorded for this clone. The chain recombines TRBV11-3 with TRBJ2-1; 7 positions agree with TRBD2. Germline CDR1 is SGHNT and CDR2 is YENEEA. The ends lost 5 bases at V and 5 bases at J; junction bases unmatched: 6. The CDR3 runs 14 residues. The CDR3 spells CASSPRDYHNEQFF. Here the CDR3 DNA reads TGTGCCAGCAGCCCCCGGGACTACCACAATGAGCAGTTCTTC.